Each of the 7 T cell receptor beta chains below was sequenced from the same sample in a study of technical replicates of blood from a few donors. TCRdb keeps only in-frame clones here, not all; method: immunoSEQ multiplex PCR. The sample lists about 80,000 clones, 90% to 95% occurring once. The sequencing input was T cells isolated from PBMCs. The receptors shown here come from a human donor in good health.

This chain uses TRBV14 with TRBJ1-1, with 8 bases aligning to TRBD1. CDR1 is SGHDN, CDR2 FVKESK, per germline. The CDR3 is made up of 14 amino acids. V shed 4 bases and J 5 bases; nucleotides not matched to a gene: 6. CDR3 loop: CASSRGQGKTEAFF. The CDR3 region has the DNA TGTGCCAGCAGCCGAGGACAGGGTAAAACTGAAGCTTTCTTT.

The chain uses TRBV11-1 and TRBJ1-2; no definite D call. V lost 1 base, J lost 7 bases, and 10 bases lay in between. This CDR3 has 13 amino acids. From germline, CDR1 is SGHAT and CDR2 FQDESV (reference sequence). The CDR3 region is CASSLGGKLGYTF. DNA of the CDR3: TGTGCCAGCAGCTTAGGAGGGAAACTTGGCTACACCTTC. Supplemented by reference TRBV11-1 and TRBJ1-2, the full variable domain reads EAEVAQSPRYKITEKSQAVAFWCDPISGHATLYWYRQILGQGPELLVQFQDESVVDDSQLPKDRFSAERLKGVDSTLKIQPAELGDSAMYLCASSLGGKLGYTFGSGTRLTVV.

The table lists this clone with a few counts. The CDR3 loop is CASSLTGPNTEAFF. CDR3 sequence (DNA): TGTGCCAGCAGCCTGACAGGGCCGAACACTGAAGCTTTCTTT. The chain carries TRBV7-3 and TRBJ1-1, with 7 bases fitting TRBD1. CDR3 length: 14 residues. In germline, CDR1 is SGHTA, CDR2 FQGTGA. V gave up 5 bases and J gave up 1 base; unmatched junction bases: 4.

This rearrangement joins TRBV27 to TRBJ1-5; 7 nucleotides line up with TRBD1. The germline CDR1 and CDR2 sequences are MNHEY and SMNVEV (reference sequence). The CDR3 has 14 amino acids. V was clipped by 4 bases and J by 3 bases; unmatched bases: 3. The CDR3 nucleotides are TGTGCCAGCAGTTGGCAGGGGGACAATCAGCCCCAGCATTTT. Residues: CASSWQGDNQPQHF.

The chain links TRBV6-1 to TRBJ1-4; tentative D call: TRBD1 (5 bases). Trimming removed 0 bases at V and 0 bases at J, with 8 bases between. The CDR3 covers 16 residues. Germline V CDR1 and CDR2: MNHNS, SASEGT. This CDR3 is CASSEAGEATNEKLFF. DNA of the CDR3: TGTGCCAGCAGTGAAGCAGGGGAAGCAACTAATGAAAAACTGTTTTTT.

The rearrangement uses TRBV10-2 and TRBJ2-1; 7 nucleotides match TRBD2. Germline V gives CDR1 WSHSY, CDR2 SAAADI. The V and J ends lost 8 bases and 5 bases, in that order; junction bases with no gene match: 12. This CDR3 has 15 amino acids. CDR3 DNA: TGCGCCAGCCAGACAACATGGGAGGGAAACAATGAGCAGTTCTTC. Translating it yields CASQTTWEGNNEQFF.

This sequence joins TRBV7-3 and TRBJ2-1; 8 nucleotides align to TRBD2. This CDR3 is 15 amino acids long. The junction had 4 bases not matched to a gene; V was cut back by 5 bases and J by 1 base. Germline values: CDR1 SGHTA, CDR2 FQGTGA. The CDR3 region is CASSLIAGSYNEQFF. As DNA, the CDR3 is TGTGCCAGCAGCCTTATAGCGGGATCCTACAATGAGCAGTTCTTC.